This TCR beta chain is drawn from a study of blood T cell repertoires in COVID-19. The wider study: Whether acute or convalescent, the COVID-19 samples came from the United States, Italy and Spain. T cells, B-cell-depleted T cells, or PBMCs supplied cDNA or gDNA.

This clone was detected many times. Germline V lookup: CDR1 SNHLY, CDR2 FYNNEI. Germline trimming cut 2 bases from V and 7 bases from J; bases unmatched to any gene: 8. The CDR3 contains 16 residues. Original handling: The authors estimated nucleated cell counts from reference gene primer amplification. TCRdb's table, derived via immunoSEQ multiplex PCR, lists solely in-frame clones and lacks some. That table furnishes V, J and clone size, whereas the DNA furnished D and trimming. Among roughly 190,000 clones listed, approximately 80% were seen once. J is TRBJ2-1 and V is TRBV2; TRBD2 agrees at 10 bases. Sequences were obtained from peripheral blood. The receptor's source is a woman in her 50s with active or convalescent COVID-19. CDR3 nucleotides: TGTGCCAGCAGTGAATTGAGCGGGGGGGGCCGTAATGAGCAGTTCTTC. It yields the protein CASSELSGGGRNEQFF. Supplemented by reference TRBV2 and TRBJ2-1, the full variable domain reads EPEVTQTPSHQVTQMGQEVILRCVPISNHLYFYWYRQILGQKVEFLVSFYNNEISEKSEIFDDQFSVERPDGSNFTLKIRSTKLEDSAMYFCASSELSGGGRNEQFFGPGTRLTVL.